Listed below are T cell receptor beta chains from one sample, sequenced in a study of blood T cell repertoires in COVID-19. TCRdb keeps only in-frame clones here, not all; method: immunoSEQ multiplex PCR. The sample lists roughly 250,000 clones, 75% to 95% occurring once. The specimen was PBMCs or T cells enriched from blood (not recorded which). The receptors here all came from a woman younger than 35 who had recovered from COVID-19. The CDR3 runs from the conserved cysteine through the conserved F or W. D genes are given only for firm matches. Clone size, where shown, is once, few, many, or a class for clones that have expanded.

D gene: TRBD1; V gene: TRBV6-6; J gene: TRBJ1-1; clone size: -; CDR3 protein: CASSQGQGGNTEAFF; CDR3 DNA: TGTGCCAGCAGCCAAGGACAGGGCGGGAACACTGAAGCTTTCTTT
D gene: -; V gene: TRBV11-3; J gene: TRBJ1-6; clone size: -; CDR3 protein: CASSLGDLGVGINSPLHF; CDR3 DNA: TGTGCCAGCAGCCTAGGGGATTTAGGTGTCGGGATTAATTCACCCCTCCACTTT
D gene: -; V gene: TRBV5-4; J gene: TRBJ2-1; clone size: -; CDR3 protein: CASSLTGTYGNEQFF; CDR3 DNA: TGTGCCAGCAGCTTGACAGGAACATATGGTAATGAGCAGTTCTTC
D gene: -; V gene: TRBV19; J gene: TRBJ2-1; clone size: few; CDR3 protein: CASSIWAGRGGSYNEQFF; CDR3 DNA: TGTGCCAGTAGTATTTGGGCAGGGCGAGGAGGGTCCTACAATGAGCAGTTCTTC
D gene: TRBD1; V gene: TRBV7-2; J gene: TRBJ1-2; clone size: -; CDR3 protein: CASSRGTAKDGYTF; CDR3 DNA: TGTGCCAGCAGCCGCGGGACAGCGAAGGATGGCTACACCTTC
D gene: -; V gene: TRBV5-1; J gene: TRBJ2-1; clone size: -; CDR3 protein: CASSYRATGEGNEQFF; CDR3 DNA: TGCGCCAGCAGCTATCGAGCGACAGGTGAGGGCAATGAGCAGTTCTTC
D gene: TRBD1; V gene: TRBV24-1; J gene: TRBJ1-2; clone size: -; CDR3 protein: CATRRTLQRQGFDYGYTF; CDR3 DNA: TGTGCCACCAGACGGACATTACAGAGACAGGGGTTTGACTATGGCTACACCTTC
D gene: TRBD1; V gene: TRBV5-1; J gene: TRBJ2-7; clone size: -; CDR3 protein: CASSWGTGAYEQYF; CDR3 DNA: TGCGCCAGCAGCTGGGGGACAGGGGCCTACGAGCAGTACTTC
D gene: -; V gene: TRBV6-5; J gene: TRBJ2-5; clone size: once; CDR3 protein: CASRHIQETQYF; CDR3 DNA: TGTGCCAGCAGACATATCCAAGAGACCCAGTACTTC
D gene: -; V gene: TRBV25-1; J gene: TRBJ1-1; clone size: -; CDR3 protein: CASSVAGVFTEAFF; CDR3 DNA: TGTGCCAGCAGTGTGGCAGGGGTGTTCACTGAAGCTTTCTTT
D gene: TRBD1; V gene: TRBV4-2; J gene: TRBJ1-2; clone size: -; CDR3 protein: CASSQDWQGVGGYTF; CDR3 DNA: TGTGCCAGCAGCCAAGACTGGCAGGGGGTTGGTGGCTACACCTTC
D gene: TRBD1; V gene: TRBV13; J gene: TRBJ1-1; clone size: -; CDR3 protein: CASSPTIGTGGPEAFF; CDR3 DNA: TGTGCCAGCAGCCCGACCATAGGGACAGGGGGACCTGAAGCTTTCTTT
D gene: TRBD1; V gene: TRBV7-9; J gene: TRBJ1-5; clone size: once; CDR3 protein: CASSPTGSPNQPQHF; CDR3 DNA: TGTGCCAGCAGTCCGACAGGGTCCCCCAATCAGCCCCAGCATTTT
D gene: -; V gene: TRBV14; J gene: TRBJ2-5; clone size: -; CDR3 protein: CASSQDAGGGETQYF; CDR3 DNA: TGTGCCAGCAGCCAAGATGCAGGGGGAGGAGAGACCCAGTACTTC
D gene: TRBD1; V gene: TRBV7-6; J gene: TRBJ1-4; clone size: -; CDR3 protein: CASSPGQGGLPLFF; CDR3 DNA: TGTGCCAGCAGCCCGGGACAGGGGGGATTACCTCTGTTTTTT
D gene: TRBD1; V gene: TRBV5-5; J gene: TRBJ2-1; clone size: -; CDR3 protein: CASSLYATGENEQFF; CDR3 DNA: TGTGCCAGCAGCTTGTATGCGACAGGGGAGAATGAGCAGTTCTTC
D gene: -; V gene: TRBV5-6; J gene: TRBJ2-1; clone size: -; CDR3 protein: CASSWGAGAYSYNEQFF; CDR3 DNA: TGTGCCAGCAGCTGGGGAGCAGGGGCCTACTCCTACAATGAGCAGTTCTTC
D gene: TRBD1; V gene: TRBV28; J gene: TRBJ2-7; clone size: -; CDR3 protein: CASSPTGETGEEQYF; CDR3 DNA: TGTGCCAGCAGTCCCACGGGGGAGACAGGGGAAGAGCAGTACTTC
D gene: -; V gene: TRBV15; J gene: TRBJ1-5; clone size: -; CDR3 protein: CATSSARGIGQPQHF; CDR3 DNA: TGTGCCACCAGCAGCGCCAGGGGCATTGGACAGCCCCAGCATTTT
D gene: TRBD1; V gene: TRBV12-3/TRBV12-4; J gene: TRBJ1-5; clone size: once; CDR3 protein: CASSLTGDQPQHF; CDR3 DNA: TGTGCCAGCAGTTTGACAGGGGATCAGCCCCAGCATTTT
D gene: -; V gene: TRBV20-1; J gene: TRBJ1-2; clone size: -; CDR3 protein: CSPAGSTF; CDR3 DNA: TGCAGTCCAGCAGGAAGCACCTTC
D gene: TRBD1; V gene: TRBV25-1; J gene: TRBJ2-2; clone size: once; CDR3 protein: CASSRTGVLGELFF; CDR3 DNA: TGTGCCAGCAGTAGAACAGGGGTATTGGGGGAGCTGTTTTTT
D gene: -; V gene: TRBV7-2; J gene: TRBJ1-1; clone size: -; CDR3 protein: CASSLAGWEAFF; CDR3 DNA: TGTGCCAGCAGCTTAGCCGGGTGGGAGGCTTTCTTT
D gene: -; V gene: TRBV7-9; J gene: TRBJ1-3; clone size: few; CDR3 protein: CASSPPLGGPDSGNTIYF; CDR3 DNA: TGTGCCAGCAGTCCACCCCTTGGGGGCCCGGACTCTGGAAACACCATATATTTT
D gene: -; V gene: TRBV6-1; J gene: TRBJ2-7; clone size: -; CDR3 protein: CASSEGRSYEQYF; CDR3 DNA: TGTGCCAGCAGTGAGGGGCGGAGCTACGAGCAGTACTTC
D gene: -; V gene: TRBV5-4; J gene: TRBJ1-1; clone size: -; CDR3 protein: CASSLDSTNTEAFF; CDR3 DNA: TGTGCCAGCAGCCTGGACAGCACCAACACTGAAGCTTTCTTT
D gene: -; V gene: TRBV4-3; J gene: TRBJ1-6; clone size: -; CDR3 protein: CASSQDRGVGSSPLHF; CDR3 DNA: TGCGCCAGCAGCCAAGATCGCGGGGTCGGATCGTCACCCCTCCACTTT
D gene: -; V gene: TRBV11-3; J gene: TRBJ2-7; clone size: -; CDR3 protein: CASSLGPGSYEQYF; CDR3 DNA: TGTGCCAGCAGCTTAGGTCCGGGATCCTACGAGCAGTACTTC
D gene: -; V gene: TRBV4-1; J gene: TRBJ1-1; clone size: -; CDR3 protein: CASSQGPGMYTEAFF; CDR3 DNA: TGCGCCAGCAGCCAAGGACCGGGGATGTACACTGAAGCTTTCTTT
D gene: TRBD2; V gene: TRBV9; J gene: TRBJ2-3; clone size: -; CDR3 protein: CASSVFSGGPPTDTQYF; CDR3 DNA: TGTGCCAGCAGCGTCTTTAGCGGGGGGCCTCCCACAGATACGCAGTATTTT
D gene: -; V gene: TRBV5-6; J gene: TRBJ2-4; clone size: -; CDR3 protein: CASSSRLILKNIQYF; CDR3 DNA: TGTGCCAGCAGCTCGAGACTCATCCTCAAAAACATTCAGTACTTC
D gene: TRBD1; V gene: TRBV7-8; J gene: TRBJ1-5; clone size: -; CDR3 protein: CASSTGQGYSNQPQHF; CDR3 DNA: TGTGCCAGCAGCACCGGACAGGGGTATAGCAATCAGCCCCAGCATTTT
D gene: TRBD2; V gene: TRBV7-2; J gene: TRBJ2-3; clone size: -; CDR3 protein: CASSLGGVSTDTQYF; CDR3 DNA: TGTGCCAGCAGCTTGGGGGGGGTAAGCACAGATACGCAGTATTTT
D gene: -; V gene: TRBV7-9; J gene: TRBJ2-2; clone size: -; CDR3 protein: CASSLVWGADTGELFF; CDR3 DNA: TGTGCCAGCAGCTTAGTTTGGGGAGCGGACACCGGGGAGCTGTTTTTT
D gene: TRBD1; V gene: TRBV6-5; J gene: TRBJ1-4; clone size: -; CDR3 protein: CAAKILGTGDEKLFF; CDR3 DNA: TGTGCCGCCAAGATCCTCGGGACAGGGGATGAAAAACTGTTTTTT
D gene: -; V gene: TRBV18; J gene: TRBJ2-2; clone size: -; CDR3 protein: CASSPPPGLGNTGELFF; CDR3 DNA: TGTGCCAGCTCACCACCCCCGGGACTGGGGAACACCGGGGAGCTGTTTTTT
D gene: TRBD2; V gene: TRBV5-4; J gene: TRBJ2-3; clone size: -; CDR3 protein: CASSLSGVTTDTQYF; CDR3 DNA: TGTGCCAGCAGCCTTAGCGGGGTGACCACAGATACGCAGTATTTT
D gene: TRBD1; V gene: TRBV6-5; J gene: TRBJ1-6; clone size: -; CDR3 protein: CASSYSDRGRFSPLHF; CDR3 DNA: TGTGCCAGCAGTTACTCTGACAGGGGGCGATTTTCACCCCTCCACTTT
D gene: -; V gene: TRBV10-3; J gene: TRBJ2-7; clone size: -; CDR3 protein: CAIKTGTGAYEQYF; CDR3 DNA: TGTGCCATCAAAACCGGGACGGGGGCCTACGAGCAGTACTTC
D gene: TRBD1; V gene: TRBV19; J gene: TRBJ1-6; clone size: -; CDR3 protein: CASSSGDRGTHSPLHF; CDR3 DNA: TGTGCCAGTAGCTCTGGGGACAGGGGAACCCATTCACCCCTCCACTTT
D gene: TRBD1; V gene: TRBV6-5; J gene: TRBJ1-1; clone size: -; CDR3 protein: CASSVDRGYTEAFF; CDR3 DNA: TGTGCCAGCAGCGTCGACAGGGGATACACTGAAGCTTTCTTT